Following are 31 T cell receptor beta chains from one sample sequenced in a study of shared clonotypes between healthy human individuals. Method: immunoSEQ multiplex PCR; TCRdb's copy keeps in-frame clones and lacks some. Seen here are about 2.4 million clones, 80% to 95% observed once, and the top ten hold more than 0.35%. The specimen was naive CD4+ T cells from PBMCs. Described subset: CD45RA+ positively selected. The receptor set was obtained from a man between 18 and 35 years old in good health. Some clones in this sample may be carry-over from other donors' samples.

Details on this clone: Other DNA sequences in this sample translate to the same CDR3. This sequence joins TRBV5-1 and TRBJ2-2; D gene unclear. The CDR3 has 14 amino acids. V shed 0 bases and J shed 2 bases, with 5 bases lying between them. Germline V gene data show CDR1 as SGHRS and CDR2 as YFSETQ. The CDR3 sequence is CASSLVANTGELFF. The DNA of the CDR3 is TGCGCCAGCAGCTTGGTCGCTAACACCGGGGAGCTGTTTTTT. Complete variable domain (other parts from reference TRBV5-1 and TRBJ2-2): KAGVTQTPRYLIKTRGQQVTLSCSPISGHRSVSWYQQTPGQGLQFLFEYFSETQRNKGNFPGRFSGRQFSNSRSEMNVSTLELGDSALYLCASSLVANTGELFFGEGSRLTVL.

This clone was seen once. The V and J genes are TRBV28 and TRBJ1-4; 10 bases map to TRBD1. There are 19 residues in the CDR3. V shed 1 base and J 0 bases; nucleotides not matched to a gene: 8. Germline assignment: CDR1 MDHEN and CDR2 SYDVKM. The CDR3 nucleotides read TGTGCCAGCAGTTTATTGACAGGGGGCGACCCTGCAACTAATGAAAAACTGTTTTTT. Its translation: CASSLLTGGDPATNEKLFF.

The CDR3 loop reads CSVRVGTEQFF. CDR3 nucleotide sequence: TGCAGCGTTCGTGTGGGAACCGAGCAGTTCTTC. This chain links TRBV29-1 with TRBJ2-1; unclear D gene. CDR3 length equals 11 residues. V lost 5 bases, J lost 10 bases, and 12 bases lay in between. Germline V gene lookup returns CDR1 SQVTM and CDR2 ANQGSEA.

The chain joins TRBV4-2 to TRBJ1-2; D ambiguous. Germline loops: CDR1 LGHNA, CDR2 YNFKEQ. The CDR3 runs 13 residues. Trimming shortened V by 4 bases and J by 6 bases, and 12 bases separated the two germline ends. The CDR3 sequence is CASSPRTGDGYTF. The DNA of the CDR3 is TGTGCCAGCAGCCCCCGCACTGGGGATGGCTACACCTTC.

This clone was detected once. The CDR3 loop reads CAWIPRAALQETQYF. As DNA, the CDR3 is TGTGCCTGGATCCCCCGAGCGGCGCTCCAAGAGACCCAGTACTTC. J is TRBJ2-5 and V is TRBV30, with D perhaps TRBD2 (5 bases). Germline CDR1 reads GTSNPN; CDR2 reads SVGIG (reference sequence). V dropped 4 bases and J dropped 1 base, with 16 bases sitting between them. The CDR3 runs to 15 residues. The variable domain in full, completed from reference TRBV30 and TRBJ2-5, reads SQTIHQWPATLVQPVGSPLSLECTVEGTSNPNLYWYRQAAGRGLQLLFYSVGIGQISSEVPQNLSASRPQDRQFILSSKKLLLSDSGFYLCAWIPRAALQETQYFGPGTRLLVL.

This clone was detected only once. The chain couples TRBV7-9 to TRBJ2-3; D is undetermined. CDR1 and CDR2 (germline): SEHNR, FQNEAQ (reference sequence). The CDR3 runs to 14 residues. V lost 6 bases to trimming and J lost 4 bases, with 14 bases between them. The CDR3 is CASSSAWVADTQYF. CDR3 bases: TGTGCCAGCAGTTCGGCTTGGGTAGCAGATACGCAGTATTTT.

The chain is built from TRBV11-2 and TRBJ1-2, with 7 positions matching TRBD1. With V trimmed by 5 bases and J by 4 bases, 7 bases remained unmatched. Germline CDR1 reads SGHAT; CDR2 reads FQNNGV. There are 14 residues in the CDR3. The CDR3 region has the DNA TGTGCCAGCAGCGCAGAAGGGGGCCTCTATGGCTACACCTTC. Its protein product is CASSAEGGLYGYTF.

For this clone: At one end, the junction sequence differs from germline, possibly due to a read error. The chain couples TRBV13 to TRBJ2-7; maybe TRBD1 (5 bases). The CDR3 contains 12 residues. Germline CDR1 and CDR2: PRHDT and FYEKMQ (reference sequence). The CDR3 sequence: CASSLGVIQATF. The CDR3 coding sequence is TGTGCCAGCAGCTTAGGGGTAATACAGGCTACCTTC. Drawing the rest from reference TRBV13 and TRBJ2-7, the complete variable domain is AAGVIQSPRHLIKEKRETATLKCYPIPRHDTVYWYQQGPGQDPQFLISFYEKMQSDKGSIPDRFSAQQFSDYHSELNMSSLELGDSALYFCASSLGVIQATFGPGTRLTVT.

The chain employs TRBV2 and TRBJ1-5; TRBD1 might be the D (5 bases). The CDR3 extends over 16 amino acids. V was shortened by 6 bases and J by 3 bases, with 18 bases between the two germline ends. Germline values: CDR1 SNHLY, CDR2 FYNNEI. As DNA, the CDR3 is TGTGCCAGCAGAGAACAAAACCCAGGGTACAATCAGCCCCAGCATTTT. Its translation is CASREQNPGYNQPQHF. The entire variable domain, with the rest obtained from reference TRBV2 and TRBJ1-5, is as follows: EPEVTQTPSHQVTQMGQEVILRCVPISNHLYFYWYRQILGQKVEFLVSFYNNEISEKSEIFDDQFSVERPDGSNFTLKIRSTKLEDSAMYFCASREQNPGYNQPQHFGDGTRLSIL.

The chain carries TRBV7-9 and TRBJ2-3, with D possibly matching TRBD2 (6 bases). Germline loops: CDR1 SEHNR, CDR2 FQNEAQ (reference sequence). Trimming took off 2 bases at V and 9 bases at J, with 15 bases between the two ends. This CDR3 comprises 14 residues. CDR3 sequence (DNA): TGTGCCAGCAGCTTAACGGTCCAGGCGGGGACGCAGTATTTT. Protein product: CASSLTVQAGTQYF.

V usage is TRBV6-1 and J usage is TRBJ1-2; D uncertain. The CDR3 loop spans 11 amino acids. Germline CDR1 reads MNHNS; CDR2 reads SASEGT. V was clipped by 5 bases and J by 7 bases, with 8 bases between them. For the CDR3, the DNA is TGTGCCAGCAGTTACCACGGTGGCTACACCTTC. Its translation: CASSYHGGYTF.

The chain employs TRBV28 and TRBJ2-3; tentatively, D is TRBD1 or TRBD2 (5 bases each). Deletions cut 6 bases from V and 2 bases from J, with 12 bases between. The CDR3 is 14 amino acids. Germline-derived CDR1 and CDR2 are MDHEN and SYDVKM. CDR3 protein: CASRPGTNTDTQYF. CDR3 coding DNA: TGTGCCAGCAGACCCGGGACCAACACAGATACGCAGTATTTT.

Only one count was recorded for this clone. The chain employs TRBV4-1 and TRBJ2-7; 8 nucleotides agree with TRBD2. The CDR3 totals 15 residues. Germline CDR1 MGHRA, CDR2 YSYEKL. The J segment lost 6 bases and the V segment lost 3 bases, leaving 10 bases of the junction unmatched. The DNA of the CDR3 is TGCGCCAGCAGCCACCCGGCAGCGGGAGTCGGCGAGCAGTACTTC. It encodes CASSHPAAGVGEQYF.

V and J are TRBV27 and TRBJ1-1; TRBD1 matches at 7 bases. Per the germline V gene, CDR1 is MNHEY and CDR2 is SMNVEV (reference sequence). The CDR3 has 13 residues. J gave up 5 bases and V 4 bases, and 4 bases lay outside the gene matches. CDR3 sequence reads: CASSSTGRTEAFF. CDR3 nucleotide sequence: TGTGCCAGCAGTTCGACAGGGAGGACTGAAGCTTTCTTT.

This clone occurred once. This sequence joins TRBV6-1 and TRBJ1-2; D gene unclear. Germline V gene data show CDR1 as MNHNS and CDR2 as SASEGT. V shed 7 bases and J shed 5 bases, with 14 bases lying between them. The CDR3 covers 13 residues. The CDR3 is CASNARTPYGYTF. DNA for the CDR3: TGTGCCAGCAATGCCCGGACGCCATATGGCTACACCTTC.

The chain combines TRBV27 with TRBJ1-5, with TRBD1 as a possible D gene (6 bases). Trimming cost V 3 bases and J 6 bases, with 15 bases left between them. Germline V CDR1 and CDR2: MNHEY, SMNVEV (reference sequence). The CDR3 is 15 amino acids. Here the CDR3 DNA reads TGTGCCAGCAGTTTCGCCCGCGGGGGGCTTCAGCCCCAGCATTTT. Translation: CASSFARGGLQPQHF.

This sequence joins TRBV19 and TRBJ2-7; 10 bases are shared with TRBD1. V shed 5 bases and J 4 bases; nucleotides not matched to a gene: 11. Looked up from germline, CDR1 is LNHDA and CDR2 is SQIVND (reference sequence). The CDR3 extends over 16 amino acids. As DNA, the CDR3 is TGTGCCAGTAGTCCTGGACAGGGGGGGCATTCGTACGAGCAGTACTTC. Protein product: CASSPGQGGHSYEQYF.

The rearrangement links TRBV19 to TRBJ2-5; 9 positions match TRBD1. The CDR3 covers 16 residues. Trimming removed 5 bases from V and 4 bases from J; junction bases left unmatched: 11. Germline values: CDR1 LNHDA, CDR2 SQIVND (reference sequence). CDR3 protein: CASSDPGQGGSETQYF. CDR3 nucleotides: TGTGCCAGTAGTGACCCGGGACAGGGAGGATCAGAGACCCAGTACTTC.

This chain connects TRBV20-1 to TRBJ1-2, with D perhaps matching TRBD1 (6 bases). The V gene lost 6 bases and the J gene lost 14 bases, with 19 bases spanning the gap. The CDR3 has 11 amino acids. Germline loops: CDR1 DFQATT, CDR2 SNEGSKA (reference sequence). CDR3 amino acids: CSAEKTGFRTF. CDR3 coding DNA: TGCAGTGCGGAGAAAACAGGGTTCCGAACCTTC.

The chain couples TRBV5-1 to TRBJ1-4, with 9 bases identical to TRBD1. CDR1 SGHRS and CDR2 YFSETQ come from the germline V gene. This CDR3 is built from 14 residues. V was clipped by 4 bases and J by 6 bases; unmatched bases: 4. CDR3 amino acids: CASSQGQGHEKLFF. The CDR3 coding sequence is TGCGCCAGCAGCCAGGGACAGGGCCATGAAAAACTGTTTTTT. The entire variable domain, with the rest obtained from reference TRBV5-1 and TRBJ1-4, is as follows: KAGVTQTPRYLIKTRGQQVTLSCSPISGHRSVSWYQQTPGQGLQFLFEYFSETQRNKGNFPGRFSGRQFSNSRSEMNVSTLELGDSALYLCASSQGQGHEKLFFGSGTQLSVL.

V usage is TRBV6-5 and J usage is TRBJ1-1; maybe TRBD1 (5 bases). Germline V gives CDR1 MNHEY, CDR2 SVGAGI. The CDR3 extends over 13 amino acids. Trimming shortened V by 10 bases and J by 0 bases, and 12 bases separated the two germline ends. Here the CDR3 reads CATTDGLNTEAFF. The CDR3 DNA sequence: TGTGCCACGACAGACGGTTTGAACACTGAAGCTTTCTTT.

Note on this clone: The sample carries other DNA sequences with the same CDR3. V and J are TRBV9 and TRBJ2-1; no definite D call. The germline gives CDR1 SGDLS, CDR2 YYNGEE. V lost 0 bases and J lost 0, with 10 bases in between. This CDR3 contains 16 residues. In DNA, the CDR3 is TGTGCCAGCAGCGTAGACCCGAGGAGCTCCTACAATGAGCAGTTCTTC. Amino acid sequence: CASSVDPRSSYNEQFF. Combining the CDR3 with reference TRBV9 and TRBJ2-1 gives the whole variable domain DSGVTQTPKHLITATGQRVTLRCSPRSGDLSVYWYQQSLDQGLQFLIQYYNGEERAKGNILERFSAQQFPDLHSELNLSSLELGDSALYFCASSVDPRSSYNEQFFGPGTRLTVL.

The rearrangement joins TRBV10-3 to TRBJ2-7, with TRBD2 identical over 8 bases. The CDR3 covers 14 residues. Per germline, CDR1 ENHRY and CDR2 SYGVKD. Trimming removed 8 bases from V and 2 bases from J; junction bases left unmatched: 8. The chain's CDR3 is CAIGTTGGPYEQYF. CDR3 nucleotide sequence: TGTGCCATCGGGACGACGGGAGGGCCCTACGAGCAGTACTTC.

Worth noting for this clone: Additional DNA sequences in this sample encode the identical CDR3. The chain recombines TRBV9 with TRBJ2-7; TRBD1 might be the D (6 bases). Germline V lookup: CDR1 SGDLS, CDR2 YYNGEE. The length of the CDR3 is 14 residues. V lost 0 bases and J lost 1, with 8 bases in between. The CDR3 here is CASSVGTVSYEQYF. The CDR3 DNA sequence: TGTGCCAGCAGCGTAGGGACAGTTTCCTACGAGCAGTACTTC.

This chain uses TRBV5-1 with TRBJ2-1; possibly TRBD1 for D (6 bases). The germline V gene encodes CDR1 SGHRS and CDR2 YFSETQ. The CDR3 has 15 amino acids. V gave up 4 bases and J gave up 0 bases, with 11 bases separating them. The CDR3 is CASSPQGTSYNEQFF. In DNA, the CDR3 is TGCGCCAGCAGCCCGCAGGGGACCTCCTACAATGAGCAGTTCTTC.

The chain has TRBV6-6 and TRBJ2-7, with D hard to call. V dropped 6 bases and J dropped 1 base, with 10 bases sitting between them. Germline loops: CDR1 MNHNY, CDR2 SVGAGI (reference sequence). This CDR3 region has 13 residues. In DNA form, the CDR3 reads TGTGCCAGCAGATCAGGTGGATCCTACGAGCAGTACTTC. Translating gives CASRSGGSYEQYF.

The chain links TRBV7-9 to TRBJ1-1; 9 bases fit TRBD1. With 5 bases clipped from V and 2 bases from J, the junction kept 6 bases outside the gene matches. This CDR3 is 15 amino acids long. The germline CDR1 and CDR2 sequences are SEHNR and FQNEAQ (reference sequence). The CDR3 sequence is CASSPRTGENTEAFF. The CDR3 nucleotides are TGTGCCAGCAGCCCACGGACAGGGGAAAACACTGAAGCTTTCTTT.

J is TRBJ2-3 and V is TRBV6-6; D perhaps matches TRBD1 (5 bases). The CDR3 contains 15 residues. Germline V gene lookup returns CDR1 MNHNY and CDR2 SVGAGI (reference sequence). V lost 8 bases and J 0 bases, leaving 15 bases between the germline ends. The CDR3 region is CASGLGVISTDTQYF. CDR3 nucleotide sequence: TGTGCCAGCGGTCTAGGGGTTATAAGCACAGATACGCAGTATTTT.

This clone was seen once. This chain joins TRBV28 and TRBJ2-1; 7 bases agree with TRBD1. Losses at the gene ends were 6 bases for V and 7 bases for J; bases not matched to a gene: 18. This CDR3 is built from 17 residues. CDR1 and CDR2 from the germline V gene are MDHEN and SYDVKM. This chain's CDR3 is CASSLPEGATPRNEQFF. CDR3 DNA: TGTGCCAGCAGCCTACCTGAGGGGGCGACCCCTCGGAATGAGCAGTTCTTC.

This chain's CDR3 is CASSSRGRGGTYNEQFF. For the CDR3, the DNA is TGTGCCAGCAGCTCAAGAGGTCGCGGCGGCACATACAATGAGCAGTTCTTC. The chain has TRBV7-3 and TRBJ2-1; no firm D call. The V end lost 4 bases, the J end lost 4 bases, and 20 bases lay between the germline ends. CDR3 length: 17 residues. Germline V gives CDR1 SGHTA, CDR2 FQGTGA.

The chain links TRBV6-1 to TRBJ2-1, with 13 bases identical to TRBD2. V shed 6 bases, J shed 8 bases, and the junction held 7 bases outside the gene matches. Germline lookup yields CDR1 MNHNS and CDR2 SASEGT. The CDR3 has 15 amino acids. The CDR3 DNA reads TGTGCCAGCAGAAAACTAGCGGGAGGGCCGGATGAGCAGTTCTTC. As protein: CASRKLAGGPDEQFF.